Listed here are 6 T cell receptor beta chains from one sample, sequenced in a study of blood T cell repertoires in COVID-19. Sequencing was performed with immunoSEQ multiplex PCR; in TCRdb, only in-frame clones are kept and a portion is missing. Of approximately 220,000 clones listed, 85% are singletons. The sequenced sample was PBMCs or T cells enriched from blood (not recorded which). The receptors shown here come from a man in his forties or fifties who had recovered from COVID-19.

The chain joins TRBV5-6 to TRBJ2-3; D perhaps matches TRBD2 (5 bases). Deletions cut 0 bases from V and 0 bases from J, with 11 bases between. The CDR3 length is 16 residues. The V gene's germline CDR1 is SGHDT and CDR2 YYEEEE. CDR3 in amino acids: CASSLDAGFSTDTQYF. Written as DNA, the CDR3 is TGTGCCAGCAGCTTGGATGCGGGTTTTAGCACAGATACGCAGTATTTT.

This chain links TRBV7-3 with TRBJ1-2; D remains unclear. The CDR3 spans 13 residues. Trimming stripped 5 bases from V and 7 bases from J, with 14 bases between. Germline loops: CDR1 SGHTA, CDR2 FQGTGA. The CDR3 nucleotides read TGTGCCAGCAGCCCGCGGGGATGGGGTGGCTACACCTTC. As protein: CASSPRGWGGYTF. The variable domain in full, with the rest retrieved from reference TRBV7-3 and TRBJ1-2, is GAGVSQTPSNKVTEKGKYVELRCDPISGHTALYWYRQSLGQGPEFLIYFQGTGAADDSGLPNDRFFAVRPEGSVSTLKIQRTERGDSAVYLCASSPRGWGGYTFGSGTRLTVV.

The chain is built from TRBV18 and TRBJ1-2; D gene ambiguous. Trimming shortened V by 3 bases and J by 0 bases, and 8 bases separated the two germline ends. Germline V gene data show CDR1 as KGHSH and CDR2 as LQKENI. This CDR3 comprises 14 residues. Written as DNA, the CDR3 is TGTGCCAGCTCACCGAACCCTACTAACTATGGCTACACCTTC. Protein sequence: CASSPNPTNYGYTF.

The CDR3 is CASSEPGISEAFF. In DNA, the CDR3 is TGTGCCAGCAGTGAACCAGGGATTAGTGAAGCTTTCTTT. V and J are TRBV25-1 and TRBJ1-1, with D possibly matching TRBD1 (5 bases). Germline V lookup: CDR1 MGHDK, CDR2 SYGVNS. The V gene lost 2 bases and the J gene lost 7 bases, with 11 bases spanning the gap. There are 13 residues in the CDR3. The full variable domain, completed using reference TRBV25-1 and TRBJ1-1, is EADIYQTPRYLVIGTGKKITLECSQTMGHDKMYWYQQDPGMELHLIHYSYGVNSTEKGDLSSESTVSRIRTEHFPLTLESARPSHTSQYLCASSEPGISEAFFGQGTRLTVV.

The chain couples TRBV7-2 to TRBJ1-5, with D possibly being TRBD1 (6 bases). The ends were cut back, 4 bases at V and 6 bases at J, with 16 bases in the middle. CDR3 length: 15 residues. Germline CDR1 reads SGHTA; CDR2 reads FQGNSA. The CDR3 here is CASSSTGRISQPQHF. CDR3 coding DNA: TGTGCCAGCAGCTCAACAGGGAGAATTAGTCAGCCCCAGCATTTT.

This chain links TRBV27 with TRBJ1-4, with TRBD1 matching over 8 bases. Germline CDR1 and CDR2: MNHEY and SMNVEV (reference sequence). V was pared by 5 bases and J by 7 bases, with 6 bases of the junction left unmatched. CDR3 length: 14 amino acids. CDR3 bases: TGTGCCAGCAGTCTGGGACAGGCTAGTGAAAAACTGTTTTTT. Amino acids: CASSLGQASEKLFF.